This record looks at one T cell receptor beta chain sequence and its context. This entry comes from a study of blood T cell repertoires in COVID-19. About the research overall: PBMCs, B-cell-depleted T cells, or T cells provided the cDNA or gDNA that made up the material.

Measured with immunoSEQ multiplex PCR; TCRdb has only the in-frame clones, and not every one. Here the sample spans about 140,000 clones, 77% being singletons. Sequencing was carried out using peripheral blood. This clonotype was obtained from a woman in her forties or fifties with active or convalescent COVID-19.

The CDR3 reads CASSQGQVGLAYQETQYF. Written as DNA, the CDR3 is TGTGCCAGCAGCCAAGGACAGGTGGGACTAGCGTACCAAGAGACCCAGTACTTC. V is TRBV14 and J is TRBJ2-5; 10 bases align to TRBD2. Germline CDR1 SGHDN, CDR2 FVKESK. There are 18 residues in the CDR3. V lost 1 base, J lost 0 bases, and 8 bases stayed unmatched. Drawing the rest from reference TRBV14 and TRBJ2-5, the complete variable domain is EAGVTQFPSHSVIEKGQTVTLRCDPISGHDNLYWYRRVMGKEIKFLLHFVKESKQDESGMPNNRFLAERTGGTYSTLKVQPAELEDSGVYFCASSQGQVGLAYQETQYFGPGTRLLVL.